These 7 T cell receptor beta chains were all obtained from the same sample, sequenced in a study of beta chain features in type 1 diabetes. The isolated RNA, all of it, was reverse transcribed, so expressed TCRB transcripts were what got sequenced. TCRdb's table, derived via immunoSEQ multiplex PCR, lists solely in-frame clones and lacks some. This sample has some 200,000 clones, with 16% found just once. For these TCRs, the target antigens are not known. The study, taken as a whole, reports: Moderate yet significant TCRB CDR3 shortening was seen in Type 1 diabetes patients in all four CD4+ subsets.

The source material was naive CD4+ T cells from blood. These receptors all stem from a man younger than 45 with type 1 diabetes.

The genes are TRBV6-5 and TRBJ2-1; 8 nucleotides align to TRBD1. CDR1 and CDR2 (germline): MNHEY, SVGAGI. Trimming cost V 2 bases and J 4 bases; bases outside gene matches: 4. The CDR3 extends over 15 amino acids. This CDR3 is CASSYGDRRYNEQFF. The DNA for the CDR3 is TGTGCCAGCAGTTACGGGGACAGGCGTTACAATGAGCAGTTCTTC.

A few counts support this clone. The chain carries TRBV19 and TRBJ2-1; TRBD1 is a possible D gene (6 bases). Between the trimmed V and J ends, which lost 6 bases and 4 bases, there was a span of 16 bases. The germline V gene encodes CDR1 LNHDA and CDR2 SQIVND (reference sequence). The CDR3 consists of 15 residues. CDR3 region: CASSDAGQKYNEQFF. CDR3 nucleotides: TGTGCCAGTAGCGATGCCGGACAGAAATACAATGAGCAGTTCTTC.

This clone was seen a few times. Other DNA sequences in the same sample also yield this CDR3. The gene calls are TRBV29-1 and TRBJ2-2; the D gene is possibly TRBD1 (5 bases). This CDR3 is built from 13 residues. The germline V gene encodes CDR1 SQVTM and CDR2 ANQGSEA. Trimming took 4 bases from V and 0 from J, leaving 6 bases between them. The CDR3 nucleotides read TGCAGCGTTGGACAGTCGAACACCGGGGAGCTGTTTTTT. Protein product: CSVGQSNTGELFF.

This clone turned up a few times. This chain links TRBV7-6 with TRBJ2-1; no clear D gene. Germline V CDR1 and CDR2: SGHVS, FNYEAQ. The V and J ends lost 5 bases and 0 bases respectively, with 11 bases between them. The CDR3 totals 15 residues. The CDR3 is CASSLLGSSYNEQFF. The CDR3 DNA reads as TGTGCCAGCAGCCTGTTGGGTAGCTCCTACAATGAGCAGTTCTTC.

V and J are TRBV20-1 and TRBJ2-1; weak D call: TRBD2 (5 bases). The CDR3 consists of 10 residues. Germline V gene sequence: CDR1 DFQATT, CDR2 SNEGSKA (reference sequence). CDR3 DNA: TGCAGCCCCAGCGGCAATGAGCAGTTCTTC. Translation gives CSPSGNEQFF.

This clone has a handful of counts. This chain connects TRBV6-5 to TRBJ2-3, with D perhaps TRBD2 (6 bases). The CDR3 is made up of 14 amino acids. In germline, CDR1 is MNHEY, CDR2 SVGAGI. Trimming removed 2 bases at V and 3 bases at J, with 9 bases between. The CDR3 loop reads CASSYGGLTDTQYF. The CDR3, as DNA: TGTGCCAGCAGTTACGGCGGACTAACAGATACGCAGTATTTT.

This clone was recorded a few times. The chain combines TRBV4-1 with TRBJ2-7; tentative D call: TRBD2 (7 bases). CDR3 length equals 17 residues. The germline V gene has CDR1 MGHRA and CDR2 YSYEKL. V was clipped by 0 bases and J by 5 bases, with 20 bases between them. The CDR3 sequence: CASSQEGGVLARNEQYF. CDR3 bases: TGCGCCAGCAGCCAAGAAGGGGGTGTACTAGCGAGGAACGAGCAGTACTTC.